What follows are 22 T cell receptor beta chains derived from one specimen sequenced in a study of shared clonotypes between healthy human individuals. CD45RO-negative, CCR7-selected cells formed the naive CD8 fraction, which excluded terminally differentiated effector memory CD45RA+ cells. Libraries were prepared by immunoSEQ multiplex PCR; TCRdb keeps only in-frame clonotypes and omits some of them. The sample shows some 2 million clones, less than 95% of them seen only once. The sequencing sample was made of naive CD8+ T cells sorted from blood. These receptors were taken from a young man in good health.

The J gene is TRBJ1-5, the V gene TRBV5-8; 11 bases agree with TRBD1. After removal of 4 bases from V and 8 bases from J, the junction contained 5 bases not matched to a gene. Germline V gene data show CDR1 as SGHTS and CDR2 as YDEGEE. The CDR3 has 14 residues. CDR3 in amino acids: CASSIGQGAEPQHF. DNA for the CDR3: TGTGCCAGCAGCATTGGACAGGGGGCCGAGCCCCAGCATTTT.

The chain is built from TRBV6-5 and TRBJ2-7, with D possibly TRBD2 on 7 matching bases. The CDR3 consists of 12 residues. V lost 6 bases to trimming and J lost 3 bases, with 9 bases between them. CDR1 is MNHEY, CDR2 SVGAGI, per germline. Here the CDR3 reads CASRGGGYEQYF. The CDR3 DNA sequence: TGTGCCAGCAGGGGAGGGGGCTACGAGCAGTACTTC.

The gene calls are TRBV9 and TRBJ2-5; D may match TRBD1 or TRBD2 (7 bases each). This CDR3 contains 14 residues. Trimming left V 4 bases short and J 1 base short, with 11 bases between. CDR1 and CDR2 (germline): SGDLS, YYNGEE. The CDR3 bases are TGTGCCAGCAGCCTCAGGGGGGGCCAAGAGACCCAGTACTTC. It encodes CASSLRGGQETQYF.

The chain uses TRBV7-6 and TRBJ2-2; no clear D gene. The germline CDR1 and CDR2 sequences are SGHVS and FNYEAQ. V shed 1 base and J shed 5 bases, with 14 bases lying between them. This CDR3 is 16 amino acids long. The CDR3 DNA sequence: TGTGCCAGCAGCTTAGTTCCTGGGGATAGTACCGGGGAGCTGTTTTTT. Its translation is CASSLVPGDSTGELFF.

The chain combines TRBV7-6 with TRBJ2-3; 9 bases align to TRBD2. The V and J ends lost 2 bases and 0 bases, in that order; junction bases with no gene match: 3. CDR1 is SGHVS and CDR2 is FNYEAQ in the germline V gene. CDR3 length: 16 amino acids. In nucleotides, the CDR3 is TGTGCCAGCAGCTTACTAGCGGGACCTAGCACAGATACGCAGTATTTT. Encoded protein: CASSLLAGPSTDTQYF.

The chain links TRBV4-1 to TRBJ2-7; D possibly corresponds to TRBD1 (6 bases). The length of the CDR3 is 16 residues. Per germline, CDR1 MGHRA and CDR2 YSYEKL. Trimming shortened V by 1 base and J by 1 base, and 14 bases separated the two germline ends. CDR3 loop: CASSQASQGGSYEQYF. The CDR3 coding sequence is TGCGCCAGCAGCCAAGCTTCACAGGGTGGGTCCTACGAGCAGTACTTC.

The gene calls are TRBV15 and TRBJ1-3; D uncertain. Trimming removed 6 bases at V and 7 bases at J, with 10 bases between. The germline V gene has CDR1 LNHNV and CDR2 YYDKDF (reference sequence). The CDR3 is made up of 12 amino acids. The CDR3 spells CATRAPSNTIYF. For the CDR3, the DNA is TGTGCCACCAGGGCCCCTAGTAACACCATATATTTT.

J is TRBJ2-1 and V is TRBV7-9; a weak D match, TRBD2 (5 bases). This CDR3 is built from 15 residues. Germline V gives CDR1 SEHNR, CDR2 FQNEAQ (reference sequence). V was pared by 3 bases and J by 3 bases, with 12 bases between. The CDR3 coding sequence is TGTGCCAGCAGCTTCGATAGCGTCTACTACAATGAGCAGTTCTTC. It translates to CASSFDSVYYNEQFF.

This chain links TRBV2 with TRBJ1-2; perhaps TRBD1 as D (6 bases). The CDR3 sequence is 17 residues long. Trimming took 1 base from V and 0 from J, leaving 15 bases between them. Germline V gives CDR1 SNHLY, CDR2 FYNNEI. CDR3 sequence: CASSEGLDRSSNYGYTF. The CDR3 DNA reads TGTGCCAGCAGTGAAGGGCTTGACAGGTCCTCTAACTATGGCTACACCTTC.

Points on this clone: Other DNA sequences within the sample encode an identical CDR3. J is TRBJ2-7 and V is TRBV5-5; unclear D gene. Germline V gives CDR1 SGHKS, CDR2 YYEKEE (reference sequence). The CDR3 totals 13 residues. Trimming shortened V by 0 bases and J by 1 base, and 5 bases separated the two germline ends. CDR3 DNA sequence: TGTGCCAGCAGCTTGGGGGCTTCCTACGAGCAGTACTTC. Translating it yields CASSLGASYEQYF. Full variable domain (missing parts from reference TRBV5-5 and TRBJ2-7): DAGVTQSPTHLIKTRGQQVTLRCSPISGHKSVSWYQQVLGQGPQFIFQYYEKEERGRGNFPDRFSARQFPNYSSELNVNALLLGDSALYLCASSLGASYEQYFGPGTRLTVT.

This sequence joins TRBV6-6 and TRBJ2-4; 13 bases match TRBD2. The germline V gene has CDR1 MNHNY and CDR2 SVGAGI (reference sequence). This CDR3 is 16 amino acids long. The V gene end was trimmed by 6 bases and the J gene end by 2 bases; junction bases not matched to a gene: 4. The CDR3 DNA is TGTGCCAGCAGCCTACTAGCGGGAGGGTCCAAAAACATTCAGTACTTC. Protein: CASSLLAGGSKNIQYF.

The V gene is TRBV28, the J gene TRBJ2-3; 11 positions agree with TRBD2. The length of the CDR3 is 13 residues. Germline V gene data show CDR1 as MDHEN and CDR2 as SYDVKM. The V and J ends lost 7 bases and 6 bases, in that order; junction bases with no gene match: 3. In nucleotides, the CDR3 is TGTGCCAGCACGCTAGCGGGAGGCGATACGCAGTATTTT. It is translated as CASTLAGGDTQYF.

Details on this clone: The identical CDR3 is also encoded by other nucleotide sequences in the sample. V gene TRBV5-6 combines with J gene TRBJ2-7; 9 bases line up with TRBD1. V trimming: 2 bases; J trimming: 3 bases; junction bases outside the gene matches: 3. Germline V gene lookup returns CDR1 SGHDT and CDR2 YYEEEE. This CDR3 has 14 amino acids. The CDR3, as DNA: TGTGCCAGCAGCTTCGGGACAGGGTACTACGAGCAGTACTTC. Protein: CASSFGTGYYEQYF. The full variable domain, in which reference TRBV5-6 and TRBJ2-7 provide the parts outside the CDR3, is DAGVTQSPTHLIKTRGQQVTLRCSPKSGHDTVSWYQQALGQGPQFIFQYYEEEERQRGNFPDRFSGHQFPNYSSELNVNALLLGDSALYLCASSFGTGYYEQYFGPGTRLTVT.

The chain has TRBV7-8 and TRBJ1-4, with D perhaps matching TRBD1 (5 bases). The V and J ends lost 5 bases and 3 bases respectively, with 13 bases between them. The CDR3 loop spans 15 amino acids. Per the germline V gene, CDR1 is SGHVS and CDR2 is FQNEAQ. The CDR3 nucleotides read TGTGCCAGCAGCCCAAGAGGGGAGCCTAATGAAAAACTGTTTTTT. Translated, it gives CASSPRGEPNEKLFF.

CDR3 region: CASSFPSSYNEQFF. The CDR3 DNA sequence: TGTGCCAGCAGCTTTCCTAGCTCCTACAATGAGCAGTTCTTC. The chain recombines TRBV7-9 with TRBJ2-1; no reliable D call. Deletions cut 3 bases from V and 0 bases from J, with 6 bases between. The length of the CDR3 is 14 residues. CDR1 is SEHNR, CDR2 FQNEAQ, per germline (reference sequence).

This sequence joins TRBV11-2 and TRBJ2-3; the match to TRBD2 covers 8 bases. Trimming at V came to 2 bases and at J to 2 bases, leaving 3 bases not matched to a gene. CDR1 and CDR2 from the germline V gene are SGHAT and FQNNGV. The CDR3 has 15 amino acids. The CDR3 nucleotides read TGTGCCAGCAGCTTATGGCGGGAGGTCACAGATACGCAGTATTTT. Its translation: CASSLWREVTDTQYF.

The CDR3 coding sequence is TGTGCCAGCAGTCCGGACTTGATCTACGAGCAGTACTTC. Residues: CASSPDLIYEQYF. The rearrangement uses TRBV6-6 and TRBJ2-7; tentatively, D is TRBD2 (5 bases). Trimming took 5 bases from V and 3 from J, leaving 11 bases between them. The CDR3 sequence is 13 residues long. The germline gives CDR1 MNHNY, CDR2 SVGAGI (reference sequence).

The chain couples TRBV5-6 to TRBJ1-1; unclear D gene. CDR3 size: 14 residues. Germline CDR1 is SGHDT and CDR2 is YYEEEE. V gave up 0 bases and J gave up 5 bases, with 11 bases separating them. The CDR3 DNA sequence: TGTGCCAGCAGCTTGGTATTTGGTGGGACTGAAGCTTTCTTT. Translation gives CASSLVFGGTEAFF.

This chain joins TRBV5-1 and TRBJ2-7, with D uncertain. The germline V and J ends were trimmed by 4 bases and 6 bases, with 11 bases remaining between them. This CDR3 is 12 amino acids long. Germline V lookup: CDR1 SGHRS, CDR2 YFSETQ. CDR3 protein: CASSANRAEQYF. The CDR3 DNA reads TGCGCCAGCAGCGCAAACCGGGCCGAGCAGTACTTC.

The V and J genes are TRBV4-1 and TRBJ2-3; 13 bases are a match to TRBD2. CDR3 length equals 18 residues. After removal of 1 base from V and 4 bases from J, the junction contained 8 bases not matched to a gene. CDR1 and CDR2 from the germline V gene are MGHRA and YSYEKL. The CDR3 spells CASSQGLTTSGGADTQYF. The CDR3 DNA follows: TGCGCCAGCAGCCAAGGGCTAACTACTAGCGGGGGGGCAGATACGCAGTATTTT.

The rearrangement uses TRBV27 and TRBJ2-5, with 7 positions matching TRBD2. V shed 6 bases, J shed 2 bases, and the junction held 6 bases outside the gene matches. The CDR3 sequence is 14 residues long. Per germline, CDR1 MNHEY and CDR2 SMNVEV (reference sequence). CDR3 sequence reads: CASSYTSAQETQYF. The CDR3 DNA reads as TGTGCCAGCAGCTACACTAGCGCTCAAGAGACCCAGTACTTC.

This chain uses TRBV29-1 with TRBJ1-1; D not certain. The CDR3 sequence is 12 residues long. The V end lost 8 bases, the J end lost 2 bases, and 12 bases lay between the germline ends. Germline V CDR1 and CDR2: SQVTM, ANQGSEA. This chain's CDR3 is CSIYVTNTEAFF. The CDR3 region has the DNA TGCAGCATCTACGTGACTAACACTGAAGCTTTCTTT.